These 13 T cell receptor beta chains came from one sample sequenced in a study of T cells after yellow fever vaccination. TCRdb reprocessed the 5' RACE reads with MiXCR, giving one entry per CDR3 protein. Of tens of thousands of distinct CDR3 sequences listed, roughly 6.9% are singletons. Sequenced material: CD8+ T cells sorted from PBMCs, taken about 5 days after the first yellow fever vaccination. These receptors all come from a man younger than 35 who received the YFV17D yellow fever vaccine.

This clonotype was observed at least ten times. The chain has TRBV9 and TRBJ2-5, with 9 bases aligning to TRBD2. The CDR3 has 15 amino acids. Germline CDR1 reads SGDLS; CDR2 reads YYNGEE. V trimming: 2 bases; J trimming: 4 bases; junction bases outside the gene matches: 6. The CDR3 sequence: CASSVGGGASETQYF. CDR3 in DNA: TGTGCCAGCAGCGTCGGCGGGGGGGCCTCAGAGACCCAGTACTTC.

In its sample, this clonotype was seen a few times. The rearrangement joins TRBV6-5 to TRBJ2-2; TRBD2 matches at 7 bases. The CDR3 is 14 amino acids. The germline V gene has CDR1 MNHEY and CDR2 SVGAGI. The V and J ends lost 2 bases and 4 bases, in that order; junction bases with no gene match: 1. The CDR3 reads CASSYGGGTGELFF. The CDR3 region has the DNA TGTGCCAGCAGTTACGGGGGGGGCACCGGGGAGCTGTTTTTT.

This clonotype was observed many times. V gene TRBV7-6 combines with J gene TRBJ2-1; TRBD2 might be the D (5 bases). V was cut by 4 bases and J by 0 bases, with 10 bases left in between. The CDR3 consists of 15 residues. Per the germline V gene, CDR1 is SGHVS and CDR2 is FNYEAQ. CDR3 bases: TGTGCCAGCAGCTATGGGAGTAGCTCCTACAATGAGCAGTTCTTC. This encodes CASSYGSSSYNEQFF.

This clonotype was found many times. In DNA form, the CDR3 reads TGCGCCAGCAGCGTGGGCGATATACCGGGTTGGGAGGAAAAACTGTTTTTT. Protein product: CASSVGDIPGWEEKLFF. V gene TRBV5-1 combines with J gene TRBJ1-4; unclear D gene. Germline V lookup: CDR1 SGHRS, CDR2 YFSETQ. Trimming took off 4 bases at V and 8 bases at J, with 24 bases between the two ends. The CDR3 is made up of 17 amino acids.

This clonotype was seen ten or more times. This chain connects TRBV5-1 to TRBJ1-2; possibly TRBD1 for D (5 bases). Trimming left V 0 bases short and J 6 bases short, with 12 bases between. The CDR3 has 14 amino acids. From germline, CDR1 is SGHRS and CDR2 YFSETQ. The CDR3 nucleotides are TGCGCCAGCAGCTTGGGGGGGGAGGGCCATGGCTACACCTTC. Translation: CASSLGGEGHGYTF.

This clonotype was counted ten times or more. The V and J genes are TRBV13 and TRBJ1-2; D possibly corresponds to TRBD1 (6 bases). Trimming pared 1 base from V and 3 bases from J, leaving 21 bases between. The CDR3 totals 18 residues. The germline V gene encodes CDR1 PRHDT and CDR2 FYEKMQ (reference sequence). DNA for the CDR3: TGTGCCAGCAGCTTAGAGGGGGGTATCGGGATCTCCCACTATGGCTACACCTTC. This gives the protein CASSLEGGIGISHYGYTF.

This clonotype was seen a few times. The V call is TRBV19, the J call TRBJ1-2; D gene unclear. CDR1 LNHDA and CDR2 SQIVND come from the germline V gene (reference sequence). The CDR3 sequence is 12 residues long. V was pared by 5 bases and J by 3 bases, with 7 bases between. CDR3 amino acids: CASSEPDYGYTF. The CDR3 DNA reads TGTGCCAGTAGTGAACCAGACTATGGCTACACCTTC.

The sample holds many counts of this clonotype. The J gene is TRBJ2-5, the V gene TRBV11-2, with D possibly matching TRBD2 (7 bases). V lost 4 bases, J lost 5 bases, and 20 bases lay in between. The CDR3 has 16 residues. CDR1 is SGHAT and CDR2 is FQNNGV in the germline V gene. The CDR3 loop is CASSSYGGTYRETQYF. The CDR3 nucleotides read TGTGCCAGCAGCTCTTACGGGGGGACATACCGGGAGACCCAGTACTTC. Using reference TRBV11-2 and TRBJ2-5 for the parts outside the CDR3, the full variable domain is EAGVAQSPRYKIIEKRQSVAFWCNPISGHATLYWYQQILGQGPKLLIQFQNNGVVDDSQLPKDRFSAERLKGVDSTLKIQPAKLEDSAVYLCASSSYGGTYRETQYFGPGTRLLVL.

This clonotype came up many times. The rearrangement uses TRBV7-9 and TRBJ2-3; D uncertain. This CDR3 spans 15 amino acids. V lost 5 bases and J lost 1, with 13 bases in between. Germline V gives CDR1 SEHNR, CDR2 FQNEAQ (reference sequence). The CDR3 DNA sequence: TGTGCCAGCAGCCACAGTGGTAGTGGCACAGATACGCAGTATTTT. It encodes CASSHSGSGTDTQYF.

V and J are TRBV12-3 or TRBV12-4 and TRBJ2-3, with 8 bases identical to TRBD1. The CDR3 has 15 residues. The V and J ends lost 5 bases and 4 bases, in that order; junction bases with no gene match: 8. CDR3 DNA sequence: TGTGCCAGCAGTGGAGACAGGGGAAAATCAGATACGCAGTATTTT. Its protein product is CASSGDRGKSDTQYF.

This clonotype was counted between two and nine times. The genes are TRBV6-1 and TRBJ1-6, with D possibly matching TRBD1 (6 bases). Per the germline V gene, CDR1 is MNHNS and CDR2 is SASEGT. The CDR3 has 15 residues. V shed 7 bases and J shed 2 bases, with 12 bases lying between them. CDR3 DNA sequence: TGTGCCAGCACTCCGACAGGAGCCTATAATTCACCCCTCCACTTT. Amino acid sequence: CASTPTGAYNSPLHF.

Many counts were recorded for this clonotype. The chain recombines TRBV7-9 with TRBJ2-5, with 8 nucleotides matching TRBD1. Germline V lookup: CDR1 SEHNR, CDR2 FQNEAQ (reference sequence). V was clipped by 4 bases and J by 2 bases; unmatched bases: 9. The CDR3 is made up of 16 amino acids. As DNA, the CDR3 is TGTGCCAGCAGCTCCGGACCACAGGGGGGACAAGAGACCCAGTACTTC. It translates to CASSSGPQGGQETQYF.

The sample holds a few counts of this clonotype. This chain uses TRBV7-9 with TRBJ2-6, with D tentatively TRBD2 (5 bases). The CDR3 sequence is 16 residues long. Germline CDR1 is SEHNR and CDR2 is FQNEAQ (reference sequence). V dropped 3 bases and J dropped 4 bases, with 13 bases sitting between them. The CDR3, as DNA: TGTGCCAGCAGCTTTAAGGTTTCGGGAGGGGCCAACGTCCTGACTTTC. This gives the protein CASSFKVSGGANVLTF.